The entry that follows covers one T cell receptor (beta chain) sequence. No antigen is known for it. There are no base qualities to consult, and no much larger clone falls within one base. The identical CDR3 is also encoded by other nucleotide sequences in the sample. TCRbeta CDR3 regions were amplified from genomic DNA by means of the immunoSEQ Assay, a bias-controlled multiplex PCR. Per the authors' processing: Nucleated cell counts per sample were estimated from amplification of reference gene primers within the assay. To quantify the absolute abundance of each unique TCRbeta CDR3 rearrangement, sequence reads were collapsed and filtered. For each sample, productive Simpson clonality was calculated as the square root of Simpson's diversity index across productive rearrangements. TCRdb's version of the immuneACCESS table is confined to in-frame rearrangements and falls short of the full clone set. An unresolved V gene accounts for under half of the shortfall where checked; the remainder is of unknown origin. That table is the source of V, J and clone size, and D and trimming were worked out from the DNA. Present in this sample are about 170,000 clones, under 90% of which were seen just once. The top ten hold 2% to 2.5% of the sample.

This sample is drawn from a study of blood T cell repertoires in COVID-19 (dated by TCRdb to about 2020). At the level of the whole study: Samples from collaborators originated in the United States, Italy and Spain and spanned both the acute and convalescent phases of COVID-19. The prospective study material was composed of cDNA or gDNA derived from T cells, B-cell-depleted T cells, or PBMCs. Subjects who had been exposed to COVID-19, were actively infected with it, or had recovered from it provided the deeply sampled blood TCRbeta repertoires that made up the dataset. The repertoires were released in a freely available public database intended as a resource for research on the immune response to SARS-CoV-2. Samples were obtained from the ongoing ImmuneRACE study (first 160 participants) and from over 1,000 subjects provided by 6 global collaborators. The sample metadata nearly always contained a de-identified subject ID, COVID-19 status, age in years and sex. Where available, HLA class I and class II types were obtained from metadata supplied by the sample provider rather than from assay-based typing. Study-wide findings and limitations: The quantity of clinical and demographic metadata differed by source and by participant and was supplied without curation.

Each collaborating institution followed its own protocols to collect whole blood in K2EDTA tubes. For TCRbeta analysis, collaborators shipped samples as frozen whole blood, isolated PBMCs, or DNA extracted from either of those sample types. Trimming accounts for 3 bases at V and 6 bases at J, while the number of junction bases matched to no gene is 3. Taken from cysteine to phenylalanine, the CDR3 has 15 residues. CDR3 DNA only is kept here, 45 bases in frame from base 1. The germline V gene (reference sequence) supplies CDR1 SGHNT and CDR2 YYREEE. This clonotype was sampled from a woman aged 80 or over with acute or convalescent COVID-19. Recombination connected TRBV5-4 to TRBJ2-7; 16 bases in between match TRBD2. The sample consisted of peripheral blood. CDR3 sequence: CASSSGLAGGLEQYF. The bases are TGTGCCAGCAGCTCGGGACTAGCGGGGGGGCTCGAGCAGTACTTC.